This T cell receptor beta chain comes out of a study of T cell repertoires in cytomegalovirus infection (dated 2019 in TCRdb). With respect to the entire study: Donor HLA type was relevant to the analysis, because carriage of CMV infection together with the matching HLA type was indicated by public TCR beta signatures.

The study at large found these results: Carriers of CMV infection plus the relevant HLA type were discriminated by the cumulative frequency of public TCR beta family members in the study cohort and in an independent 352-donor cohort. The ex vivo response was dominated by HLA-C-restricted CMV-specific TCR beta clonotypes, and the single most frequent clonotype in two of eight donors was supplied by these HLA-C-restricted clonotypes.

This clonotype appeared a few times. There is no known antigen for this receptor. No much larger clonotype is one base removed from it; base qualities were not supplied. The listed sequencing device is Illumina HiSeq 1500. TCRdb trimmed the raw reads at Q25, called clones with MiXCR and kept productive beta chains. Each entry is one CDR3 protein sequence, shown with its most common DNA and genes. For this sample the table gives some 350,000 distinct CDR3 sequences, of which around a sixth were detected only once. The leading ten clones occupy 8.5% to 10% of the sample. The germline V gene specifies ENHRY as CDR1 and SYGVKD as CDR2. The CDR3 starts with the cysteine, ends with the phenylalanine, and has 16 residues. Only the CDR3 part of the read is kept: 48 bases, read in frame from the first base. V and J lose 2 bases and 5 bases, and a span of 16 bases separates them.

The chain is made from TRBV10-3 and TRBJ2-1; the D gene is not confidently resolved. The sequencing sample was made of PBMCs. The sequence derives from a human donor in good health (CMV status not recorded). Some clones in this sample may be carry-over from other donors' samples. The CDR3 sequence is CAISEPENSWNNEQFF. The bases read TGTGCCATCAGTGAGCCTGAAAATAGCTGGAACAATGAGCAGTTCTTC.